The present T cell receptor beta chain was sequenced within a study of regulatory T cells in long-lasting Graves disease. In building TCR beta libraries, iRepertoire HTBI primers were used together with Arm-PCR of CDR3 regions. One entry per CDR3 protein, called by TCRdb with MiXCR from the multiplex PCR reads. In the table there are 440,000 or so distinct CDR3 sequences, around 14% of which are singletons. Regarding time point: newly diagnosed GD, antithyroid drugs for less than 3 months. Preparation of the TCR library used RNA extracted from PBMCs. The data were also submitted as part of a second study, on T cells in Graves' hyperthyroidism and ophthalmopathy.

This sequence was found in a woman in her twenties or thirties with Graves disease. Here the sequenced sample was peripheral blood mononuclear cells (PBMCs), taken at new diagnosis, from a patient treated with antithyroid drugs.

CDR3 sequence (DNA): TGTGCCAGCAGTGCGAATAGGGTGTCGCTTGAAGCTTTCTTT. It encodes CASSANRVSLEAFF. The chain has TRBV6-1 and TRBJ1-1, with no clear D. CDR3 size: 14 residues. V was shortened by 4 bases and J by 7 bases, with 16 bases between the two germline ends. Germline CDR1 reads MNHNS; CDR2 reads SASEGT.